This T cell receptor (beta chain) was documented in a study of blood T cell repertoires in COVID-19. Study context: The United States, Italy and Spain provided the acute and convalescent COVID-19 samples. Nucleic acid was either cDNA or gDNA, and it came from T cells, B-cell-depleted T cells, or PBMCs.

Per the original methods: Amplification of reference gene primers provided the estimated nucleated cell counts. TCRdb's table, derived via immunoSEQ multiplex PCR, lists solely in-frame clones and lacks some. The V and J calls and clone size are taken from that table; D and trimming were inferred from the DNA. The sample carries fewer than 65,000 clones, over 80% recorded once. The sequencing sample was made of peripheral blood. The origin of this receptor is a human donor in a cohort sampled during active COVID-19.

This CDR3 is CASSLLGMGAGVAEQFF. The CDR3 nucleotides read TGTGCCAGCAGTTTATTGGGCATGGGGGCGGGTGTAGCTGAGCAGTTCTTC. The V gene is TRBV27, the J gene TRBJ2-1; D is possibly TRBD1 (6 bases). The CDR3 length is 17 residues. Germline V lookup: CDR1 MNHEY, CDR2 SMNVEV (reference sequence). V was trimmed by 1 base and J by 9 bases, leaving 22 bases between them.